This T cell receptor (beta chain) is drawn from a study of T-cell reconstitution after alpha-beta-depleted transplantation in children. This clonotype was seen only a few times. Its specificity is not known. Molecular barcoding with unique molecular identifiers was used for the TCRbeta library. Each CDR3 protein gets one entry after TCRdb re-called the PCR reads with MiXCR. The sample lists hundreds of thousands of distinct CDR3 sequences, approximately 13% occurring once. Study results and limitations: Once a year had passed after transplant, T-cell counts and diversity came mostly from newly produced T cells. Recipient T cells and thymic progenitors that survived were the source of the high TCRbeta diversity seen at day 60 in some patients. The study reportedly traced alpha-beta T cells about two months after transplant to several hundred expanded graft clones.

From germline, CDR1 is ENHRY and CDR2 SYGVKD. The length of the CDR3 is 16 residues. Trimming pared 2 bases from V and 1 base from J, leaving 13 bases between. Sample: PBMCs, mostly from graft donor cells, taken 360 days after TCRalphabeta/CD19-depleted stem cell transplant. V gene TRBV10-3 combines with J gene TRBJ2-3; D not resolved. The TCR comes from a male patient aged 5 to 17 who had a stem cell transplant for acute myeloid leukemia, so the T cells may come from the graft donor. The CDR3 loop is CAISEPKPMGTDTQYF. Here the CDR3 DNA reads TGTGCCATCAGTGAGCCGAAACCCATGGGCACAGATACGCAGTATTTT.